The 26 T cell receptor beta chains below were found in one sample sequenced in a study of response to subunit inactivated influenza vaccine. TCRdb processed the RT-PCR reads anew with MiXCR; each CDR3 protein has one entry. The table includes approximately 700,000 distinct CDR3 sequences, approximately 14% detected once. The starting material was PBMCs from blood, obtained 14 to 15 days before vaccination. All receptors derive from a man in his fifties who received an inactivated influenza vaccine.

The chain recombines TRBV11-2 with TRBJ1-2, with D hard to call. Trimming pared 0 bases from V and 2 bases from J, leaving 4 bases between. Per germline, CDR1 SGHAT and CDR2 FQNNGV. This CDR3 spans 13 amino acids. The CDR3 DNA follows: TGTGCCAGCAGCTTAGAAATGAACTATGGCTACACCTTC. This codes for CASSLEMNYGYTF. Full variable domain (missing parts from reference TRBV11-2 and TRBJ1-2): EAGVAQSPRYKIIEKRQSVAFWCNPISGHATLYWYQQILGQGPKLLIQFQNNGVVDDSQLPKDRFSAERLKGVDSTLKIQPAKLEDSAVYLCASSLEMNYGYTFGSGTRLTVV.

This chain connects TRBV28 to TRBJ1-2; D gene unclear. The germline CDR1 and CDR2 sequences are MDHEN and SYDVKM. V gave up 2 bases and J gave up 0 bases, with 7 bases separating them. This CDR3 is 14 amino acids long. The CDR3: CASSLGSPNYGYTF. Here the CDR3 DNA reads TGTGCCAGCAGTTTAGGGTCTCCTAACTATGGCTACACCTTC.

This rearrangement joins TRBV4-1 to TRBJ2-5; the D gene is possibly TRBD1 (5 bases). V lost 1 base to trimming and J lost 4 bases, with 13 bases between them. Germline V lookup: CDR1 MGHRA, CDR2 YSYEKL. This CDR3 is 15 amino acids long. CDR3 region: CASSQVVGARETQYF. CDR3 DNA sequence: TGCGCCAGCAGCCAAGTAGTAGGGGCGCGAGAGACCCAGTACTTC.

This clonotype occurred a few times. The J gene is TRBJ2-3, the V gene TRBV21-1; the DNA was not compared with TRBD1, the D call given in the table. TRBV21-1 is recorded as a pseudogene. The CDR3 spans 18 residues. The CDR3 region has the DNA TGTGCCAGCAGCCAGGTCCTGGGTAGGGACACTCGCACAGATACGCAGTATTTT. Protein: CASSQVLGRDTRTDTQYF.

The genes are TRBV19 and TRBJ2-1, with 7 bases fitting TRBD1. V dropped 6 bases and J dropped 4; count of bases not matched to a gene: 9. Germline-derived CDR1 and CDR2 are LNHDA and SQIVND (reference sequence). This CDR3 contains 15 residues. The CDR3 region has the DNA TGTGCCAGTAGCCCACAGGGGTTGAGGTACAATGAGCAGTTCTTC. It yields the protein CASSPQGLRYNEQFF.

CDR3 sequence reads: CASSPGMPSYPQYF. For the CDR3, the DNA is TGTGCCAGCAGTCCCGGTATGCCGAGTTACCCGCAGTATTTT. The gene calls are TRBV12-3 or TRBV12-4 and TRBJ2-3; the D is unclear. V lost 5 bases and J 10 bases, leaving 19 bases between the germline ends. The CDR3 runs to 14 residues.

V gene TRBV5-1 combines with J gene TRBJ2-7; D gene ambiguous. The germline gives CDR1 SGHRS, CDR2 YFSETQ. Trimming stripped 0 bases from V and 1 base from J, with 8 bases between. CDR3 length: 14 amino acids. The CDR3 DNA is TGCGCCAGCAGCTTGGCCCTGGGTTCCTACGAGCAGTACTTC. The encoded protein is CASSLALGSYEQYF.

The chain couples TRBV7-2 to TRBJ2-1; the D call may be TRBD1 or TRBD2 (7 bases each). V was clipped by 5 bases and J by 5 bases, with 19 bases between them. This CDR3 comprises 16 residues. Germline V gives CDR1 SGHTA, CDR2 FQGNSA. The CDR3 DNA follows: TGTGCCAGCAGCCCAGGGGGGGGAGTCCTTCACAATGAGCAGTTCTTC. Protein: CASSPGGGVLHNEQFF.

This clonotype was counted a single time. V usage is TRBV6-2 or TRBV6-3 and J usage is TRBJ2-7; D is unresolved. CDR3 length: 13 residues. Germline CDR1 MNHEY, CDR2 SVGEGT. Trimming shortened V by 7 bases and J by 0 bases, and 10 bases separated the two germline ends. The CDR3 is CASTRPSSYEQYF. CDR3 nucleotides: TGTGCCAGCACAAGACCGTCCTCCTACGAGCAGTACTTC.

A few counts support this clonotype. V and J are TRBV21-1 and TRBJ1-5. TRBV21-1 is deemed a pseudogene. The CDR3 totals 15 residues. CDR3 protein: CASSKGKISNQPQHF. The CDR3 DNA is TGTGCCAGCAGCAAAGGGAAGATTAGCAATCAGCCCCAGCATTTT.

The chain uses TRBV13 and TRBJ2-7, with 8 bases fitting TRBD2. The ends lost 4 bases at V and 3 bases at J; junction bases unmatched: 8. This CDR3 spans 15 amino acids. The V gene's germline CDR1 is PRHDT and CDR2 FYEKMQ (reference sequence). CDR3 in amino acids: CASSSLIAGSYEQYF. In DNA, the CDR3 is TGTGCCAGCAGCTCCCTTATAGCGGGAAGCTACGAGCAGTACTTC.

This clonotype came up a few times. The chain couples TRBV5-1 to TRBJ2-3; TRBD2 aligns across 12 bases. Trimming took 3 bases from V and 7 from J; bases not matched to a gene: 9. CDR1 is SGHRS, CDR2 YFSETQ, per germline. CDR3 size: 16 residues. CDR3 nucleotides: TGCGCCAGCAGCTCGAGGACTAGCGGGACATCAAATACGCAGTATTTT. Amino acids: CASSSRTSGTSNTQYF.

Many counts were recorded for this clonotype. V gene TRBV7-9 combines with J gene TRBJ1-1; TRBD1 matches 9 bases. V was pared by 2 bases and J by 3 bases, with 4 bases of the junction left unmatched. CDR1 and CDR2 from the germline V gene are SEHNR and FQNEAQ (reference sequence). The CDR3 is 15 amino acids. The CDR3 loop reads CASSLSWDRDTEAFF. The CDR3, as DNA: TGTGCCAGCAGCTTATCTTGGGACAGGGACACTGAAGCTTTCTTT.

The chain has TRBV20-1 and TRBJ2-7, with D tentatively TRBD1 or TRBD2 (5 bases each). V lost 3 bases and J 4 bases, leaving 16 bases between the germline ends. There are 14 residues in the CDR3. In germline, CDR1 is DFQATT, CDR2 SNEGSKA (reference sequence). The DNA of the CDR3 is TGCAGTGCTAGTGTCGGGACGGGGAAATACGAGCAGTACTTC. Encoded protein: CSASVGTGKYEQYF.

This clonotype was seen a handful of times. V usage is TRBV27 and J usage is TRBJ2-7, with 9 bases matching TRBD1. Trimming took 2 bases from V and 7 from J; bases not matched to a gene: 12. CDR1 and CDR2 (germline): MNHEY, SMNVEV (reference sequence). The CDR3 has 16 residues. CDR3 nucleotide sequence: TGTGCCAGCAGTTTACCCCCGACAGGGGGAACGCGGGAGCAGTACTTC. Protein product: CASSLPPTGGTREQYF.

CDR3 coding DNA: TGTGCCAGCAGCACCCCTATCGACGATACGCAGTATTTT. Protein product: CASSTPIDDTQYF. The V gene is TRBV7-2, the J gene TRBJ2-3; D gene uncertain. Germline V CDR1 and CDR2: SGHTA, FQGNSA. V was cut by 5 bases and J by 6 bases, with 12 bases left in between. The CDR3 has 13 residues.

The chain couples TRBV12-3 or TRBV12-4 to TRBJ1-5, with a tentative D call TRBD1 (5 bases). CDR3 size: 13 residues. Trimming stripped 6 bases from V and 6 bases from J, with 12 bases between. In DNA form, the CDR3 reads TGTGCCAGCAGGGGGACGGGGAGTCAGCCCCAGCATTTT. Its protein product is CASRGTGSQPQHF.

This clonotype was seen repeatedly, ten times or more. The genes are TRBV28 and TRBJ2-3, with D perhaps being TRBD1 or TRBD2 (7 bases each). Deletions cut 1 base from V and 3 bases from J, with 20 bases between. CDR1 and CDR2 from the germline V gene are MDHEN and SYDVKM. CDR3 length: 18 residues. CDR3 DNA: TGTGCCAGCAGTTTATTGATCCCCGACAGGGAGGGGACAGATACGCAGTATTTT. This sequence encodes CASSLLIPDREGTDTQYF.

Only a few counts were recorded for this clonotype. J is TRBJ2-6 and V is TRBV27; D unclear. The CDR3 loop spans 20 amino acids. V lost 7 bases and J 0 bases, leaving 25 bases between the germline ends. Germline loops: CDR1 MNHEY, CDR2 SMNVEV (reference sequence). CDR3 protein: CASTQILGNSFSSGANVLTF. In nucleotides, the CDR3 is TGTGCCAGCACTCAGATTCTGGGGAACTCCTTCAGCTCTGGGGCCAACGTCCTGACTTTC.

J is TRBJ1-2 and V is TRBV20-1; tentative D call: TRBD1 (5 bases). The V gene's germline CDR1 is DFQATT and CDR2 SNEGSKA (reference sequence). The CDR3 spans 13 residues. Trimming stripped 6 bases from V and 4 bases from J, with 15 bases between. The CDR3 region has the DNA TGCAGTGCCCTTCGACAGCCGATCTATGGCTACACCTTC. It yields the protein CSALRQPIYGYTF.

This rearrangement joins TRBV28 to TRBJ1-1; 8 bases line up with TRBD1. Germline lookup yields CDR1 MDHEN and CDR2 SYDVKM. The CDR3 totals 16 residues. Unmatched junction bases numbered 6, after V lost 3 bases and J lost 0 bases. The CDR3 DNA reads as TGTGCCAGCAGTTTGGGGACAGGATACTTGAACACTGAAGCTTTCTTT. Protein sequence: CASSLGTGYLNTEAFF. Full variable domain (rest looked up from reference TRBV28 and TRBJ1-1): DVKVTQSSRYLVKRTGEKVFLECVQDMDHENMFWYRQDPGLGLRLIYFSYDVKMKEKGDIPEGYSVSREKKERFSLILESASTNQTSMYLCASSLGTGYLNTEAFFGQGTRLTVV.

In its sample, this clonotype was seen a few times. The gene calls are TRBV7-6 and TRBJ1-2; D unresolved. With 4 bases removed from V and 1 base from J, the gap between germline ends came to 13 bases. The germline V gene encodes CDR1 SGHVS and CDR2 FNYEAQ. This CDR3 is 15 amino acids long. The CDR3 sequence: CASSSLEGINYGYTF. CDR3 bases: TGTGCCAGCAGCTCCCTCGAAGGGATTAACTATGGCTACACCTTC.

There are a few counts of this clonotype. J is TRBJ1-1 and V is TRBV10-3; D is unresolved. Germline assignment: CDR1 ENHRY and CDR2 SYGVKD. V was trimmed by 10 bases and J by 1 base, leaving 7 bases between them. The CDR3 covers 11 residues. CDR3 nucleotides: TGTGCCACCCGAGAGAACACTGAAGCTTTCTTT. Translation gives CATRENTEAFF.

This clonotype showed up just a few times. This likely comes from a read error, as the CDR3 has no conserved phenylalanine or tryptophan at its end. The chain links TRBV15 to TRBJ2-2, with no clear D. Trimming removed 0 bases from V and 2 bases from J, with 10 bases in between. Germline V lookup: CDR1 LNHNV, CDR2 YYDKDF (reference sequence). There are 16 residues in the CDR3. As DNA, the CDR3 is TGTGCCACCAGCAGAGATAAGCAGGCCAACACCGGGGAGCTGTTTCTT. Translation: CATSRDKQANTGELFL.

V usage is TRBV21-1 and J usage is TRBJ2-5. TRBV21-1 is termed a pseudogene. The CDR3 is 17 residues long. The CDR3: CASSIKTVSGRQETQYF. The CDR3 region has the DNA TGTGCCAGCAGCATAAAAACAGTTTCCGGAAGGCAAGAGACCCAGTACTTC.

This clonotype occurred a few times. The gene calls are TRBV7-2 and TRBJ2-7; the match to TRBD2 covers 9 bases. Germline CDR1 SGHTA, CDR2 FQGNSA. The V segment lost 4 bases and the J segment 2 bases; nucleotides outside the gene matches: 6. The CDR3 length is 15 residues. CDR3 protein: CASSSGLAPTYEQYF. The CDR3 DNA is TGTGCCAGCAGCTCAGGACTAGCGCCAACCTACGAGCAGTACTTC.